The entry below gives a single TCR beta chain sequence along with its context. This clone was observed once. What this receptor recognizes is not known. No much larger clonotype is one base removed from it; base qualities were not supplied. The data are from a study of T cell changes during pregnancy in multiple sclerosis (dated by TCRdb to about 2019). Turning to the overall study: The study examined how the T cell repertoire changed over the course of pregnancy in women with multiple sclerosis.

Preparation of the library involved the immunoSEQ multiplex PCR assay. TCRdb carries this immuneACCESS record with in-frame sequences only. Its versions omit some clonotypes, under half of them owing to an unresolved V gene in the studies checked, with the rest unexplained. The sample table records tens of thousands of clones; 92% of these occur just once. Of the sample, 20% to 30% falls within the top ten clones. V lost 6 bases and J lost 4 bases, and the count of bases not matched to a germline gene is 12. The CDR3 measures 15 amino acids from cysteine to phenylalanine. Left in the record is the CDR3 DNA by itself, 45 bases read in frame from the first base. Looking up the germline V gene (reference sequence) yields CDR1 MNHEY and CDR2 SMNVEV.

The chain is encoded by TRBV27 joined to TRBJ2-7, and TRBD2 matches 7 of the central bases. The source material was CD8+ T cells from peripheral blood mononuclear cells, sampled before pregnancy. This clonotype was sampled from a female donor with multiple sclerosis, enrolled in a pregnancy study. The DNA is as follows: TGTGCCAGCAGCCCTATTGGCGGGGGTTTTTACGAGCAGTACTTC. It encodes CASSPIGGGFYEQYF.